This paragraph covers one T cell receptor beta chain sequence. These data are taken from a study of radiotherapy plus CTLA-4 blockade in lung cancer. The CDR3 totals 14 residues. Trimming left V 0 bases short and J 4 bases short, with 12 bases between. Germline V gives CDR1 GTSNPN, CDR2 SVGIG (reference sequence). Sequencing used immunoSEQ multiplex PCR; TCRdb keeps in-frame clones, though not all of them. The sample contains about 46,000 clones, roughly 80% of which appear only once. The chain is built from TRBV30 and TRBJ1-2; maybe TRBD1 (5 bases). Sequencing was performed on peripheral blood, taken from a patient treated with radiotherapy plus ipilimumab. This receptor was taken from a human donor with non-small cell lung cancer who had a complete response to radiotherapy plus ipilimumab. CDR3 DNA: TGTGCCTGGAGTGTTGGGACTTCGGGCTATGGCTACACCTTC. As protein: CAWSVGTSGYGYTF.